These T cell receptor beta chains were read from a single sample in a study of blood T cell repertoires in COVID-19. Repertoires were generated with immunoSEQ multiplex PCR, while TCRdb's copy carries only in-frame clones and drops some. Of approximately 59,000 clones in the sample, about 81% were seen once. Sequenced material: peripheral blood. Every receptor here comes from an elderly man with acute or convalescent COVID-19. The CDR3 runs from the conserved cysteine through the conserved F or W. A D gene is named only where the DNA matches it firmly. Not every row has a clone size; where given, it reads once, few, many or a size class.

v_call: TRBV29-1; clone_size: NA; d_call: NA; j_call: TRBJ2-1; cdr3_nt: TGCAGCGTTACTGTTGGCAGGGAGCAGTTCTTC; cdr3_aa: CSVTVGREQFF
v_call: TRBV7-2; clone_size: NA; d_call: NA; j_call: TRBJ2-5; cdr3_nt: TGTGCCAGCAGCTCCCGGGACCGGTTTAGCCGATCGGAGGGGACCCAGTACTTC; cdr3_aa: CASSSRDRFSRSEGTQYF
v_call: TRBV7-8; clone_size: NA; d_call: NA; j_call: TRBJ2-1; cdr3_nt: TGTGCCAGCAGCTTGGGACTCAACAATGAGCAGTTCTTC; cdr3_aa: CASSLGLNNEQFF
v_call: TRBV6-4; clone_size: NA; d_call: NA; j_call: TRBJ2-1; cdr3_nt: TGTGCCAGCAGTGACGGGGCGGGGTTAGGGTTCAATGAGCAGTTCTTC; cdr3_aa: CASSDGAGLGFNEQFF
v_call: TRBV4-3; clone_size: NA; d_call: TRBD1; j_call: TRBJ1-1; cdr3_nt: TGCGCCAGCAGCCAAGTGAGTACAGGGGGCCCCACTGAAGCTTTCTTT; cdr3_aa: CASSQVSTGGPTEAFF
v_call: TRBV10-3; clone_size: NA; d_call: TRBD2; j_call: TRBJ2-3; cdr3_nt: TGTGCCATCAGTGAGGGCGGGGGGGCCTCAGATACGCAGTATTTT; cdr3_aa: CAISEGGGASDTQYF
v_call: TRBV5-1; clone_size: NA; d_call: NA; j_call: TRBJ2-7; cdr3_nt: TGCGCCAGCAGCCCGGGCCCAACGGGGGAGCAGTACTTC; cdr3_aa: CASSPGPTGEQYF
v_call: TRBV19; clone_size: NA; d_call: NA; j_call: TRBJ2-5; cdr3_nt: TGTGCCAGTAGTATAGGGGACAACCAAGAGACCCAGTACTTC; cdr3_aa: CASSIGDNQETQYF
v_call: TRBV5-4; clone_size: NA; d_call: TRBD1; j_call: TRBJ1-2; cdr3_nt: TGTGCCAGCAGCTCGGCACAGGGGGTCGGCTACACCTTC; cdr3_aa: CASSSAQGVGYTF
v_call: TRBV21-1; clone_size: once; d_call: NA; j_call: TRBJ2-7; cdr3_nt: TGTGTCTGGGGAGGGCACGAGCAGTACTTC; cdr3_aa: CVWGGHEQYF